Listed below are T cell receptor beta chains from one sample, sequenced in a study of PD-L1 blockade in urothelial cancer. Sequenced by immunoSEQ multiplex PCR; TCRdb stores in-frame clones only, minus some. The sample consists of about 40,000 clones, approximately 86% of them appearing once. The input for sequencing was PBMCs, taken around atezolizumab (anti-PD-L1) treatment. All receptors derive from a man between 60 and 75 years old with urothelial cancer. Both conserved end residues are part of each CDR3. Each record gives: clone size, D gene, V gene, J gene, CDR3 protein, CDR3 DNA. D genes are given only for firm matches. Part of the rows lack a size; the others show once, few, many or a class for expanded clones.

>-|-|TRBV4-2|TRBJ2-7
CASSQVFENEQYF
TGTGCCAGCAGCCAAGTATTCGAGAACGAGCAGTACTTC
>-|-|TRBV15|TRBJ2-7
CATSRDGQLRTEQYF
TGTGCCACCAGCAGAGATGGACAGCTACGGACTGAGCAGTACTTC
>-|-|TRBV7-9|TRBJ2-1
CASSSDSNSYNEQFF
TGTGCCAGCAGCTCAGACAGTAATTCCTACAATGAGCAGTTCTTC
>-|TRBD1|TRBV9|TRBJ1-1
CASSVGTGTGDTEAFF
TGTGCCAGCAGCGTAGGGACCGGGACAGGGGACACTGAAGCTTTCTTT
>-|TRBD1|TRBV5-4|TRBJ1-1
CASSSYEQGVSFF
TGTGCCAGCAGCTCCTACGAACAGGGGGTGTCTTTCTTT
>-|-|TRBV5-6|TRBJ2-1
CASSGGQLVVSYNEQFF
TGTGCCAGCAGCGGAGGACAGCTAGTTGTTTCCTACAATGAGCAGTTCTTC
>-|TRBD1|TRBV6-1|TRBJ2-7
CASGRQGGRYEQYF
TGTGCCAGCGGCCGACAGGGGGGACGGTACGAGCAGTACTTC
>-|-|TRBV6-5|TRBJ1-5
CASSYGGTGDQPQHF
TGTGCCAGCAGTTACGGGGGGACGGGAGATCAGCCCCAGCATTTT
>-|TRBD2|TRBV6-5|TRBJ2-1
CASSPVRGGQGEQFF
TGTGCCAGCAGCCCTGTCCGGGGGGGGCAGGGTGAGCAGTTCTTC
>-|TRBD2|TRBV5-1|TRBJ2-3
CASSLPRFLGLARTDTQYF
TGCGCCAGCAGCTTGCCACGATTTCTGGGACTAGCGAGGACAGATACGCAGTATTTT
>-|TRBD1|TRBV10-3|TRBJ2-7
CAISEPGQGNYEQYF
TGTGCCATCAGTGAGCCCGGACAGGGGAACTACGAGCAGTACTTC
>-|-|TRBV20-1|TRBJ2-3
CSARDAAEQYF
TGCAGTGCTAGAGACGCGGCAGAGCAGTATTTT
>-|TRBD1|TRBV5-1|TRBJ1-2
CASSQTGTDNYGYTF
TGCGCCAGCAGCCAAACAGGGACAGACAACTATGGCTACACCTTC
>-|TRBD1|TRBV5-1|TRBJ2-3
CASSLAGGVGTDTQYF
TGCGCCAGCAGCTTGGCAGGGGGAGTTGGTACAGATACGCAGTATTTT
>-|-|TRBV19|TRBJ2-2
CASSIGRGPGELFF
TGTGCCAGTAGTATAGGTAGGGGTCCCGGGGAGCTGTTTTTT
>once|TRBD1|TRBV4-2|TRBJ2-7
CASSPPGGDRANYEQYF
TGTGCCAGCAGCCCTCCTGGGGGGGACAGGGCGAACTACGAGCAGTACTTC
>-|-|TRBV19|TRBJ1-2
CASSAPPEGMYGYTF
TGTGCCAGTAGCGCCCCACCTGAGGGAATGTATGGCTACACCTTC
>-|TRBD2|TRBV4-2|TRBJ2-3
CASSQQAGGGADTQYF
TGTGCCAGCAGCCAACAAGCGGGGGGCGGGGCAGATACGCAGTATTTT
>-|TRBD2|TRBV7-9|TRBJ2-7
CASSLGVLGREQYF
TGTGCCAGCAGCTTAGGAGTCCTCGGGAGGGAGCAGTACTTC
>-|TRBD2|TRBV12-5|TRBJ2-5
CASGTGLALRETQYF
TGTGCTAGTGGTACCGGACTAGCCTTACGAGAGACCCAGTACTTC